This T cell receptor (beta chain) was retrieved from a study of T cells of healthy individuals. This clonotype was seen repeatedly, ten times or more. CDR3 length: 17 amino acids. TCRdb fed the 5' RACE reads into MiXCR, producing one record per CDR3 protein. The sample lists 95,000 to 100,000 distinct CDR3 sequences; around 17% were seen once. The gene calls are TRBV21-1 and TRBJ2-3; the table gives TRBD2 as D, unverified against the DNA. TRBV21-1 is classified as a pseudogene. This receptor was obtained from a human donor in good health. CDR3 in amino acids: CASSKRRREVRTDTQYF. DNA for the CDR3: TGTGCCAGCAGCAAACGGAGGAGGGAGGTGCGCACAGATACGCAGTATTTT.